This TCR beta chain is from a study of OX40 agonist ivuxolimab in advanced cancers. Study-level information: Mean age around 64 years, range about 23 to 80; around 80% male.

Data came from immunoSEQ multiplex PCR; TCRdb stores just in-frame clones and leaves some out. In the table there are more than 60,000 clones, about 80% of which are singletons. V was trimmed by 6 bases and J by 5 bases, leaving 22 bases between them. Per the germline V gene, CDR1 is MNHEY and CDR2 is SMNVEV (reference sequence). CDR3 size: 16 residues. The chain couples TRBV27 to TRBJ2-5; tentative D call: TRBD2 (5 bases). The specimen comprised CD4+ or CD8+ T cells sorted from blood, sampled in a trial of the OX40 agonist ivuxolimab. The clonotype was recovered from an adult with an advanced solid tumor such as melanoma, head and neck, liver or kidney cancer. The CDR3 coding sequence is TGTGCCAGCAGCCCTATCCGGGGAGAGGGTAGGGAGACCCAGTACTTC. It specifies CASSPIRGEGRETQYF.